This T cell receptor (beta chain) was sequenced for a study of post-analysis software for immune sequencing data. As for the study in general: Relapsing-remitting, secondary progressive and progressive-relapsing courses of multiple sclerosis were included.

This clonotype was seen just once. Its antigen is not identified. Unique molecular identifiers were carried by the TCR beta cDNA libraries. A single record per CDR3 protein comes from TCRdb applying MiXCR to the PCR reads. This table has about 680,000 distinct CDR3 sequences, approximately 59% appearing once. The ends were cut back, 5 bases at V and 2 bases at J, with 12 bases in the middle. This CDR3 spans 14 amino acids. Study-wide points: When compared against controls, multiple sclerosis patients showed significantly lower normalized Chao1 diversity. Strong co-clustering by F measure was seen for same-batch samples. Controls had lower frequencies than patients of four or five TRBV segments, which included TRBV5-6, TRBV5-1 and TRBV20-1.

The source is a girl aged 2 to 10 with multiple sclerosis. Source material: blood. This sequence joins TRBV12-3 or TRBV12-4 and TRBJ2-5; D is unclear. The CDR3, as DNA: TGTGCCAGCAGTCTGCGACTGACTCAAGAGACCCAGTACTTC. It codes for CASSLRLTQETQYF.